This TCR beta chain came from a study of cytomegalovirus exposure and HLA in healthy donors. Study findings and constraints: TCR beta V- and J-gene trimming, according to a later analysis, was linked to a missense DCLRE1C variant.

Healthy bone marrow donors made up the donor group. V was clipped by 0 bases and J by 8 bases, with 12 bases between them. Germline V gene sequence: CDR1 SGHRS, CDR2 YFSETQ. This CDR3 comprises 15 residues. Comment on this clone: Its specificity is unknown.

The study ran its PCR with 60 Vbeta and 13 Jbeta primers. Using immunoSEQ multiplex PCR, the repertoire was profiled, and TCRdb retains in-frame clones only, with some absent. Of roughly 96,000 clones in the sample, around 79% are singletons; the top ten hold 13% to 15%. The chain couples TRBV5-1 to TRBJ1-6; D perhaps matches TRBD1 (6 bases). Sequenced sample: PBMCs. This TCR derives from a woman in her 70s in good health and CMV-seropositive. CDR3 sequence (DNA): TGCGCCAGCAGCTTGGCAGGGGACCACGATTCACCCCTCCACTTT. It translates to CASSLAGDHDSPLHF.